The T cell receptor beta chain described here comes from a study of CD8 T cells in Susac syndrome. Study-level results: The study recognized that its TCR sequencing and HLA analysis covered a relatively small number of individuals.

TEMRA cells were FACS-enriched, unlike CD8+ and CD4+ T cells, which were negatively isolated. cDNA came from approximately 0.5 to 1 ug RNA primed by random hexamers. immunoSEQ multiplex PCR amplified TCR beta CDR3 across 54 Vbeta, 13 Jbeta. TCRdb processed the immunoSEQ multiplex PCR reads anew with MiXCR; each CDR3 protein has one entry. Of around 160,000 distinct CDR3 sequences listed, approximately 93% are singletons. Details on this clonotype: What it binds is not known.

CDR3 size: 13 residues. V was cut by 6 bases and J by 2 bases, with 11 bases left in between. Germline loops: CDR1 DFQATT, CDR2 SNEGSKA (reference sequence). Input material: CD4+ T cells from PBMCs. The V call is TRBV20-1, the J call TRBJ1-5; D might be TRBD1 (5 bases). This TCR was sampled from a human donor with multiple sclerosis. The CDR3 spells CSAPGGGNQPQHF. The CDR3 DNA reads TGCAGTGCCCCTGGGGGGGGCAATCAGCCCCAGCATTTT.